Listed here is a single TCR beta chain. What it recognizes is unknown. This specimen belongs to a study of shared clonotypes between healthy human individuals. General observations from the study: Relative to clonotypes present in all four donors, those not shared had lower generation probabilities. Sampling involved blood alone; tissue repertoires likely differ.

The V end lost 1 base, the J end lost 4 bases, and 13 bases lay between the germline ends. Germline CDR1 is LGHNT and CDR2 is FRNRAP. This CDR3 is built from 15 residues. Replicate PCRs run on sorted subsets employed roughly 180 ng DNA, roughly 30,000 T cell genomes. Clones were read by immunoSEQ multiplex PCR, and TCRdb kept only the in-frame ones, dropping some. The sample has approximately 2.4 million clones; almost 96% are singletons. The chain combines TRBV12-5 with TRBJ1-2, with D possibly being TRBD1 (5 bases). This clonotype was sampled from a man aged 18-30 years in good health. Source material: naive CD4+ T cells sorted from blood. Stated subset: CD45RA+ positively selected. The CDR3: CASGLARGDLYGYTF. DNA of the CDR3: TGTGCTAGTGGTTTGGCTCGGGGGGACCTCTATGGCTACACCTTC.